The 24 T cell receptor beta chains reported below all come from one sample, sequenced in a study of shared clonotypes between healthy human individuals. This table comes from immunoSEQ multiplex PCR, and its TCRdb copy is limited to in-frame clones, with some not included. This table has about 2 million clones, approximately 95% appearing once. CD8 cells regarded as naive lacked CD45RO, were positively chosen for CCR7, and omitted terminally differentiated effector memory CD45RA+ cells. The sample comprised naive CD8+ T cells sorted from blood. Receptors originate from a man aged 18-30 years in good health.

This clone appeared once. The rearrangement uses TRBV5-1 and TRBJ1-2; maybe TRBD1 (5 bases). The CDR3 is 13 amino acids. V gave up 5 bases and J gave up 6 bases, with 14 bases separating them. Germline CDR1 is SGHRS and CDR2 is YFSETQ. CDR3 nucleotide sequence: TGCGCCAGCAGAGAAGACAGCTGGAATGGCTACACCTTC. Translated: CASREDSWNGYTF. Together with reference TRBV5-1 and TRBJ1-2, the CDR3 gives the full variable domain: KAGVTQTPRYLIKTRGQQVTLSCSPISGHRSVSWYQQTPGQGLQFLFEYFSETQRNKGNFPGRFSGRQFSNSRSEMNVSTLELGDSALYLCASREDSWNGYTFGSGTRLTVV.

The chain joins TRBV7-2 to TRBJ1-2; TRBD1 is a possible D gene (5 bases). V lost 3 bases to trimming and J lost 6 bases, with 14 bases between them. The germline V gene has CDR1 SGHTA and CDR2 FQGNSA. The CDR3 covers 14 residues. The CDR3 spells CASSFTGWGDGYTF. The CDR3 nucleotides are TGTGCCAGCAGCTTCACGGGGTGGGGCGATGGCTACACCTTC.

This clone was counted a single time. The rearrangement joins TRBV27 to TRBJ2-1; perhaps TRBD1 as D (5 bases). CDR1 MNHEY and CDR2 SMNVEV come from the germline V gene (reference sequence). The V gene lost 6 bases and the J gene lost 4 bases, with 7 bases spanning the gap. The CDR3 is 12 residues long. The CDR3 bases are TGTGCCAGCAGCGACAGTTACAATGAGCAGTTCTTC. Protein sequence: CASSDSYNEQFF.

The chain employs TRBV19 and TRBJ2-7; the match to TRBD2 covers 7 bases. The length of the CDR3 is 16 residues. After removal of 0 bases from V and 5 bases from J, the junction contained 10 bases not matched to a gene. CDR1 and CDR2 from the germline V gene are LNHDA and SQIVND (reference sequence). In DNA form, the CDR3 reads TGTGCCAGTAGTATAGATGCCGGGGAGGGATCGGACGAGCAGTACTTC. Protein: CASSIDAGEGSDEQYF.

The chain recombines TRBV28 with TRBJ1-4; D remains ambiguous. V lost 2 bases and J lost 7, with 11 bases in between. Germline V CDR1 and CDR2: MDHEN, SYDVKM. This CDR3 has 14 residues. The CDR3 is CASSLEVVAEKLFF. CDR3 nucleotide sequence: TGTGCCAGCAGTTTAGAAGTTGTTGCTGAAAAACTGTTTTTT.

This clone has just one count. This chain joins TRBV7-3 and TRBJ2-7, with 9 bases aligning to TRBD2. The CDR3 runs 15 residues. Germline CDR1 reads SGHTA; CDR2 reads FQGTGA. The ends lost 2 bases at V and 4 bases at J; junction bases unmatched: 6. The CDR3 sequence is CASSLYLAGSYEQYF. For the CDR3, the DNA is TGTGCCAGCAGCTTATATCTAGCGGGGAGTTACGAGCAGTACTTC.

The chain couples TRBV5-4 to TRBJ1-2, with D unresolved. Germline CDR1 and CDR2: SGHNT and YYREEE (reference sequence). The length of the CDR3 is 15 residues. V shed 4 bases and J shed 4 bases, with 17 bases lying between them. The CDR3 nucleotides read TGTGCCAGCAGCCCCCGGGAGGGTTCGGCCTATGGCTACACCTTC. Translation: CASSPREGSAYGYTF.

This chain links TRBV5-6 with TRBJ2-3, with TRBD1 matching over 10 bases. V was pared by 1 base and J by 4 bases, with 6 bases of the junction left unmatched. The CDR3 totals 16 residues. The germline CDR1 and CDR2 sequences are SGHDT and YYEEEE. In nucleotides, the CDR3 is TGTGCCAGCAGCTTGATCAGGACAGGGGGATCAGATACGCAGTATTTT. Translated, it gives CASSLIRTGGSDTQYF.

The gene calls are TRBV6-1 and TRBJ1-2; D is undetermined. Germline CDR1 reads MNHNS; CDR2 reads SASEGT. CDR3 length: 11 amino acids. V lost 2 bases and J 12 bases, leaving 10 bases between the germline ends. This CDR3 reads CASSEWAGNTF. The DNA of the CDR3 is TGTGCCAGCAGTGAATGGGCAGGCAACACCTTC.

The CDR3 bases are TGCGCCAGCAGCCAGACTGAGCAGTATGAGCAGTTCTTC. Translation gives CASSQTEQYEQFF. The chain links TRBV4-1 to TRBJ2-1; D is unresolved. V lost 3 bases, J lost 8 bases, and 11 bases lay in between. This CDR3 contains 13 residues. Germline CDR1 and CDR2: MGHRA and YSYEKL.

The V and J genes are TRBV29-1 and TRBJ1-1; weak D call: TRBD1 (5 bases). Looked up from germline, CDR1 is SQVTM and CDR2 is ANQGSEA. Between the trimmed V and J ends, which lost 5 bases and 0 bases, there was a span of 10 bases. The CDR3 has 13 amino acids. The CDR3 here is CSVRPGMNTEAFF. The CDR3, as DNA: TGCAGCGTTCGGCCAGGGATGAACACTGAAGCTTTCTTT.

The V gene is TRBV11-2, the J gene TRBJ2-7; unclear D gene. Germline lookup yields CDR1 SGHAT and CDR2 FQNNGV. Trimming shortened V by 4 bases and J by 3 bases, and 13 bases separated the two germline ends. The CDR3 is made up of 14 amino acids. CDR3 in DNA: TGTGCCAGCAGCTCTGGCGGATCCAACTACGAGCAGTACTTC. It translates to CASSSGGSNYEQYF.

Only a few counts were recorded for this clone. Additional DNA sequences in this sample encode the identical CDR3. The chain links TRBV7-9 to TRBJ2-7, with D maybe TRBD1 (5 bases). Trimming cost V 2 bases and J 2 bases, with 7 bases left between them. The length of the CDR3 is 13 residues. Germline values: CDR1 SEHNR, CDR2 FQNEAQ (reference sequence). The CDR3 here is CASSLQGTYEQYF. Here the CDR3 DNA reads TGTGCCAGCAGCTTACAGGGAACCTACGAGCAGTACTTC. Supplemented by reference TRBV7-9 and TRBJ2-7, the full variable domain reads DTGVSQNPRHKITKRGQNVTFRCDPISEHNRLYWYRQTLGQGPEFLTYFQNEAQLEKSRLLSDRFSAERPKGSFSTLEIQRTEQGDSAMYLCASSLQGTYEQYFGPGTRLTVT.

This clone was seen just once. The chain recombines TRBV2 with TRBJ2-5; possibly TRBD2 for D (6 bases). Germline lookup yields CDR1 SNHLY and CDR2 FYNNEI. V was trimmed by 6 bases and J by 7 bases, leaving 9 bases between them. There are 11 residues in the CDR3. This CDR3 reads CASRGGGTQYF. The CDR3 DNA is TGTGCCAGCAGGGGGGGTGGGACCCAGTACTTC. Drawing the rest from reference TRBV2 and TRBJ2-5, the complete variable domain is EPEVTQTPSHQVTQMGQEVILRCVPISNHLYFYWYRQILGQKVEFLVSFYNNEISEKSEIFDDQFSVERPDGSNFTLKIRSTKLEDSAMYFCASRGGGTQYFGPGTRLLVL.

The chain couples TRBV30 to TRBJ2-7, with D perhaps matching TRBD2 (7 bases). The CDR3 runs to 14 residues. V gave up 1 base and J gave up 5 bases, with 15 bases separating them. The germline CDR1 and CDR2 sequences are GTSNPN and SVGIG (reference sequence). The CDR3 protein is CAWSGRGARNEQYF. The CDR3 bases are TGTGCCTGGAGTGGTCGGGGGGCGAGAAACGAGCAGTACTTC.

This chain uses TRBV4-1 with TRBJ2-3; D might be TRBD1 or TRBD2, each matching 6 bases. The CDR3 spans 16 residues. The germline gives CDR1 MGHRA, CDR2 YSYEKL. The V gene lost 4 bases and the J gene lost 5 bases, with 19 bases spanning the gap. Written as DNA, the CDR3 is TGCGCCAGCAGCCGGTCCCCGGGGGCCGAGCAAGATACGCAGTATTTT. This encodes CASSRSPGAEQDTQYF.

The chain combines TRBV6-1 with TRBJ2-2; no reliable D call. With 2 bases removed from V and 5 bases from J, the gap between germline ends came to 15 bases. Germline CDR1 MNHNS, CDR2 SASEGT. The CDR3 extends over 16 amino acids. The CDR3 here is CASSETELEGTGELFF. CDR3 nucleotide sequence: TGTGCCAGCAGTGAAACAGAATTGGAAGGGACCGGGGAGCTGTTTTTT.

This clone occurred once. This chain connects TRBV5-1 to TRBJ1-1; 9 nucleotides line up with TRBD1. J was trimmed by 0 bases and V by 0 bases; bases with no gene match: 6. The CDR3 extends over 17 amino acids. Germline V lookup: CDR1 SGHRS, CDR2 YFSETQ. The CDR3 is CASSLEQGAPMNTEAFF. For the CDR3, the DNA is TGCGCCAGCAGCTTGGAACAGGGGGCTCCGATGAACACTGAAGCTTTCTTT.

This chain links TRBV9 with TRBJ2-1; TRBD1 matches 10 bases. J gave up 7 bases and V 2 bases, and 6 bases lay outside the gene matches. The CDR3 runs to 15 residues. Germline V gene sequence: CDR1 SGDLS, CDR2 YYNGEE. The CDR3 region has the DNA TGTGCCAGCAGCGTCGGGACAGGGGTTTGGAATGAGCAGTTCTTC. Translated, it gives CASSVGTGVWNEQFF.

The rearrangement links TRBV6-1 to TRBJ2-7; D is ambiguous. Germline loops: CDR1 MNHNS, CDR2 SASEGT. V was pared by 10 bases and J by 3 bases, with 16 bases between. The CDR3 spans 13 residues. The CDR3 here is CAIQPTRYYEQYF. The DNA for the CDR3 is TGTGCCATCCAGCCCACAAGGTACTACGAGCAGTACTTC.

In the case of this clone: Other DNA sequences in this specimen translate into the identical CDR3. The chain carries TRBV4-1 and TRBJ2-7; 7 bases align to TRBD2. Unmatched junction bases numbered 1, after V lost 1 base and J lost 1 base. This CDR3 comprises 14 residues. Germline V gene sequence: CDR1 MGHRA, CDR2 YSYEKL. This chain's CDR3 is CASSQGEGSYEQYF. For the CDR3, the DNA is TGCGCCAGCAGCCAAGGGGAGGGTTCCTACGAGCAGTACTTC.

V is TRBV5-1 and J is TRBJ1-1; TRBD1 matches 9 bases. Germline V CDR1 and CDR2: SGHRS, YFSETQ. J gave up 4 bases and V 0 bases, and 10 bases lay outside the gene matches. The CDR3 sequence is 17 residues long. The CDR3 DNA reads TGCGCCAGCAGCTTGGGACCCTCGGGACAGGGATTCACTGAAGCTTTCTTT. Protein sequence: CASSLGPSGQGFTEAFF.

V gene TRBV10-1 combines with J gene TRBJ1-2; D unclear. The CDR3 is 13 residues long. V lost 0 bases to trimming and J lost 3 bases, with 5 bases between them. Germline assignment: CDR1 WNHNN and CDR2 SYGVQD (reference sequence). CDR3 DNA sequence: TGCGCCAGCAGTGAGTCGCCAGACTATGGCTACACCTTC. As protein: CASSESPDYGYTF.

The genes are TRBV6-5 and TRBJ2-1; tentatively, D is TRBD1 or TRBD2 (5 bases each). The CDR3 length is 13 residues. Germline CDR1 MNHEY, CDR2 SVGAGI. Trimming took off 2 bases at V and 7 bases at J, with 9 bases between the two ends. The CDR3 region has the DNA TGTGCCAGCAGTTACCTCGGGGCGAATGAGCAGTTCTTC. As protein: CASSYLGANEQFF.